The 14 T cell receptor beta chains below come from one sample, sequenced in a study of T-cell memory formation after mild COVID-19. TCRdb analysed the 5' RACE reads with MiXCR anew, one entry per CDR3 protein. The sample has roughly 400,000 distinct CDR3 sequences, about 16% seen once. The sample comprised PBMCs or a T cell subset sorted from them (not recorded which). These receptors all come from a man younger than 30 who had mild COVID-19 (a few samples of this study predate the infection). Cell type and time point are not known.

This clonotype has only a few counts. This rearrangement joins TRBV7-7 to TRBJ2-5, with 10 bases that match TRBD2. This CDR3 is 14 amino acids long. The germline V gene has CDR1 SSHAT and CDR2 FNYEAQ (reference sequence). V shed 7 bases and J 2 bases; nucleotides not matched to a gene: 4. The CDR3 DNA follows: TGTGCCAGCAAACCGGGACTAGCGCAAGAGACCCAGTACTTC. Translating it yields CASKPGLAQETQYF.

Only a few counts were recorded for this clonotype. The chain recombines TRBV18 with TRBJ1-1, with TRBD1 as a possible D gene (6 bases). Trimming removed 0 bases from V and 10 bases from J, with 15 bases in between. The CDR3 is 14 residues long. CDR1 KGHSH and CDR2 LQKENI come from the germline V gene. CDR3 bases: TGTGCCAGCTCACCACCGAGGACAGACCCCCTAGCTTTCTTT. Amino acid sequence: CASSPPRTDPLAFF.

Comment on this clonotype: Being one base from a much bigger clone, this may be a read error. V usage is TRBV5-1 and J usage is TRBJ2-3, with 7 nucleotides matching TRBD2. Germline CDR1 is SGHRS and CDR2 is YFSETQ. The CDR3 covers 13 residues. V dropped 7 bases and J dropped 4; count of bases not matched to a gene: 6. The CDR3 sequence: CASRGAGADTQYF. The CDR3, as DNA: TGCGCCAGCCGGGGTGCGGGGGCAGATACGCAGTATTTT.

The table lists this clonotype with a few counts. V usage is TRBV2 and J usage is TRBJ1-3; D is unclear. Trimming cost V 7 bases and J 4 bases, with 8 bases left between them. Germline V gives CDR1 SNHLY, CDR2 FYNNEI. The CDR3 is made up of 12 amino acids. CDR3 coding DNA: TGTGCCAGCAAGCTAACGGGAAACACCATATATTTT. Protein sequence: CASKLTGNTIYF.

The chain joins TRBV7-9 to TRBJ2-3; D unclear. There are 12 residues in the CDR3. V gave up 4 bases and J gave up 3 bases, with 5 bases separating them. In germline, CDR1 is SEHNR, CDR2 FQNEAQ (reference sequence). CDR3 amino acids: CASSSATDTQYF. In DNA form, the CDR3 reads TGTGCCAGCAGCTCCGCAACAGATACGCAGTATTTT.

J is TRBJ2-4 and V is TRBV18; 9 nucleotides align to TRBD1. The V gene's germline CDR1 is KGHSH and CDR2 LQKENI. Trimming took 6 bases from V and 2 from J; bases not matched to a gene: 8. This CDR3 comprises 16 residues. DNA of the CDR3: TGTGCCAGCTCTCACCGGGACAGGGTAACCAAAAACATTCAGTACTTC. Protein product: CASSHRDRVTKNIQYF.

This rearrangement joins TRBV5-1 to TRBJ2-2, with 7 bases identical to TRBD2. The germline CDR1 and CDR2 sequences are SGHRS and YFSETQ. The CDR3 is 15 residues long. J gave up 5 bases and V 0 bases, and 4 bases lay outside the gene matches. The CDR3 bases are TGCGCCAGCAGCTTGGTTCGCGGGGGAACCGGGGAGCTGTTTTTT. Residues: CASSLVRGGTGELFF.

The genes are TRBV7-6 and TRBJ2-5; possible D gene TRBD2, 6 bases. CDR3 length: 13 amino acids. Germline V gene lookup returns CDR1 SGHVS and CDR2 FNYEAQ. V was shortened by 2 bases and J by 5 bases, with 9 bases between the two germline ends. The CDR3 loop is CASSLSAGETQYF. CDR3 in DNA: TGTGCCAGCAGCTTATCCGCGGGGGAGACCCAGTACTTC.

This clonotype was picked up a small number of times. The gene calls are TRBV28 and TRBJ2-1, with 12 positions matching TRBD2. J gave up 9 bases and V 4 bases, and 13 bases lay outside the gene matches. The CDR3 has 17 residues. Germline loops: CDR1 MDHEN, CDR2 SYDVKM. The CDR3 DNA follows: TGTGCCAGCAGTTATCGCGCACTAGCGGGGGGCAAGCGTGAGCAGTTCTTC. Translating it yields CASSYRALAGGKREQFF.

This clonotype has a handful of counts. The chain combines TRBV29-1 with TRBJ2-1; D unresolved. Trimming removed 3 bases at V and 5 bases at J, with 17 bases between. Germline CDR1 reads SQVTM; CDR2 reads ANQGSEA. This CDR3 is built from 15 residues. CDR3 nucleotide sequence: TGCAGCGTTGATCCCCCAACGGAGCCTCACAATGAGCAGTTCTTC. Encoded protein: CSVDPPTEPHNEQFF.

There are a few counts of this clonotype. The chain employs TRBV5-5 and TRBJ2-5; tentative D call: TRBD2 (5 bases). CDR1 and CDR2 (germline): SGHKS, YYEKEE (reference sequence). Trimming left V 0 bases short and J 5 bases short, with 14 bases between. This CDR3 comprises 15 residues. The CDR3 reads CASSLDRRPGETQYF. The CDR3 DNA sequence: TGTGCCAGCAGCTTGGATCGTAGGCCGGGGGAGACCCAGTACTTC.

The CDR3 sequence: CASSLNRGGNQPQHF. The CDR3 DNA is TGTGCCAGCAGTTTAAACAGGGGCGGCAATCAGCCCCAGCATTTT. The J gene is TRBJ1-5, the V gene TRBV27; TRBD1 matches 7 bases. This CDR3 comprises 15 residues. The V gene end was trimmed by 2 bases and the J gene end by 2 bases; junction bases not matched to a gene: 3. The germline CDR1 and CDR2 sequences are MNHEY and SMNVEV (reference sequence).

This clonotype came up a few times. This chain connects TRBV12-3 or TRBV12-4 to TRBJ1-5, with 9 bases aligning to TRBD1. The V gene end was trimmed by 10 bases and the J gene end by 6 bases; junction bases not matched to a gene: 4. The CDR3 runs 12 residues. CDR3: CATKQGAQPQHF. The CDR3 coding sequence is TGTGCCACAAAACAGGGGGCTCAGCCCCAGCATTTT.

The chain carries TRBV7-9 and TRBJ1-1, with TRBD1 as a possible D gene (6 bases). CDR3 length: 14 residues. In germline, CDR1 is SEHNR, CDR2 FQNEAQ (reference sequence). V was pared by 3 bases and J by 3 bases, with 11 bases between. CDR3 sequence: CASSFQGLDTEAFF. The CDR3 coding sequence is TGTGCCAGCAGCTTCCAGGGGCTGGACACTGAAGCTTTCTTT.